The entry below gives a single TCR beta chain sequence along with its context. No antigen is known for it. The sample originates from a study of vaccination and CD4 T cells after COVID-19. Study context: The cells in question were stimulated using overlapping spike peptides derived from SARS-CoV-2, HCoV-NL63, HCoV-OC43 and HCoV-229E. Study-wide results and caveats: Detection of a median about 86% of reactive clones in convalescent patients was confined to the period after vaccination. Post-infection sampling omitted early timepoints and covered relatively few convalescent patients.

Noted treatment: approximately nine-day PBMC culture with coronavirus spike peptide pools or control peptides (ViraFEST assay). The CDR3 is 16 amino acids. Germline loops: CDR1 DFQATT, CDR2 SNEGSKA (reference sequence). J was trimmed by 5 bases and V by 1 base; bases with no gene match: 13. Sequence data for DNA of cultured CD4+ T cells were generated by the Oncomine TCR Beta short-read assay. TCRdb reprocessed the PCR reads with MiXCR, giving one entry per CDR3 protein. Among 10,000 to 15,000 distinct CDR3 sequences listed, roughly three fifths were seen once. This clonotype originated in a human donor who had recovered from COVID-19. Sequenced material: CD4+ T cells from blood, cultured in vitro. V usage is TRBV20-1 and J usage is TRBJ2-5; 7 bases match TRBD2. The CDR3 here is CSARVGLAVGGETQYF. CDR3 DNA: TGCAGTGCTAGAGTAGGCCTAGCGGTGGGAGGGGAGACCCAGTACTTC.